These 21 T cell receptor beta chains originate from one sample sequenced in a study of cytomegalovirus exposure and HLA in healthy donors. The PCR ran on 60 Vbeta and 13 Jbeta primers. The data were produced by immunoSEQ multiplex PCR, yet TCRdb's version contains in-frame clones alone and is incomplete. This table holds over 100,000 clones, around 70% found once. The sample taken for sequencing was PBMCs. The source of these receptors is a woman aged 70 to 79 in good health and CMV-seropositive.

This clone was seen a few times. The chain combines TRBV2 with TRBJ2-5; 16 nucleotides agree with TRBD2. The germline gives CDR1 SNHLY, CDR2 FYNNEI. CDR3 length: 16 residues. The V and J ends lost 7 bases and 2 bases, in that order; junction bases with no gene match: 4. CDR3: CASTWGLAGGQETQYF. The CDR3 DNA reads as TGTGCCAGCACCTGGGGACTAGCGGGGGGGCAAGAGACCCAGTACTTC.

This rearrangement joins TRBV19 to TRBJ1-2; TRBD1 agrees at 7 bases. V dropped 10 bases and J dropped 5; count of bases not matched to a gene: 13. The CDR3 loop spans 14 amino acids. Germline CDR1 is LNHDA and CDR2 is SQIVND (reference sequence). DNA for the CDR3: TGTGCCACCCAACAAACGACAGGGTGGTATGGCTACACCTTC. It encodes CATQQTTGWYGYTF.

This chain joins TRBV6-1 and TRBJ2-1; TRBD2 aligns across 7 bases. Germline CDR1 MNHNS, CDR2 SASEGT. Trimming cost V 0 bases and J 3 bases; bases outside gene matches: 5. The CDR3 sequence is 16 residues long. CDR3 DNA: TGTGCCAGCAGTGAAGCGGCAGGGAGGGTCTACAATGAGCAGTTCTTC. Residues: CASSEAAGRVYNEQFF.

The chain recombines TRBV7-8 with TRBJ2-1; weak D call: TRBD2 (5 bases). With 1 base removed from V and 9 bases from J, the gap between germline ends came to 13 bases. The CDR3 consists of 14 residues. Looked up from germline, CDR1 is SGHVS and CDR2 is FQNEAQ. CDR3 bases: TGTGCCAGCAGCTTAGTAGAGGAGGTAGGTGAGCAGTTCTTC. This translates into CASSLVEEVGEQFF. Full variable domain (outside the CDR3, taken from reference TRBV7-8 and TRBJ2-1): GAGVSQSPRYKVAKRGQDVALRCDPISGHVSLFWYQQALGQGPEFLTYFQNEAQLDKSGLPSDRFFAERPEGSVSTLKIQRTQQEDSAVYLCASSLVEEVGEQFFGPGTRLTVL.

A few counts support this clone. V gene TRBV5-1 combines with J gene TRBJ2-5; TRBD2 agrees at 10 bases. The CDR3 has 15 residues. With V trimmed by 3 bases and J by 1 base, 3 bases remained unmatched. Germline assignment: CDR1 SGHRS and CDR2 YFSETQ. CDR3 in DNA: TGCGCCAGCAGCTCTACTAGCGGGGTCCAAGAGACCCAGTACTTC. Its protein product is CASSSTSGVQETQYF.

The rearrangement uses TRBV6-1 and TRBJ1-5, with D possibly matching TRBD1 (6 bases). Germline V gives CDR1 MNHNS, CDR2 SASEGT. The CDR3 runs 15 residues. Trimming pared 3 bases from V and 2 bases from J, leaving 11 bases between. CDR3 protein: CASSEDSWRNQPQHF. The CDR3 DNA follows: TGTGCCAGCAGTGAGGACAGTTGGCGCAATCAGCCCCAGCATTTT.

This clone has a handful of counts. The V call is TRBV6-5, the J call TRBJ2-7; D call uncertain. Germline CDR1 and CDR2: MNHEY and SVGAGI. The V end was cut by 0 bases, the J end by 3 bases, with 6 bases between. This CDR3 region has 13 residues. The CDR3 spells CASSYSPSYEQYF. The CDR3 DNA reads TGTGCCAGCAGTTACTCACCCAGCTACGAGCAGTACTTC.

This clone was seen repeatedly, ten times or more. The chain joins TRBV5-5 to TRBJ2-3; D gene unclear. Germline-derived CDR1 and CDR2 are SGHKS and YYEKEE (reference sequence). V lost 7 bases and J lost 1, with 7 bases in between. The length of the CDR3 is 12 residues. The CDR3 coding sequence is TGTGCCAGCCAACAGCGCACAGATACGCAGTATTTT. Translating it yields CASQQRTDTQYF.

There are a few counts of this clone. This chain joins TRBV30 and TRBJ1-1; D call uncertain. Between the trimmed V and J ends, which lost 0 bases and 6 bases, there was a span of 14 bases. CDR1 is GTSNPN, CDR2 SVGIG, per germline (reference sequence). CDR3 length: 14 amino acids. CDR3 region: CAWSVPSGIAEAFF. DNA for the CDR3: TGTGCCTGGAGTGTACCCTCGGGAATCGCTGAAGCTTTCTTT.

The genes are TRBV4-3 and TRBJ1-4; D is perhaps TRBD1 (6 bases). Germline CDR1 and CDR2: LGHNA and YSLEER. V lost 1 base to trimming and J lost 2 bases, with 17 bases between them. The CDR3 extends over 18 amino acids. DNA for the CDR3: TGCGCCAGCAGCCAAGGAGGGCCAGGGGAAGCGACTAATGAAAAACTGTTTTTT. It codes for CASSQGGPGEATNEKLFF.

The rearrangement uses TRBV6-1 and TRBJ2-1; 9 bases line up with TRBD1. The CDR3 extends over 14 amino acids. Trimming took 7 bases from V and 5 from J; bases not matched to a gene: 6. The germline V gene has CDR1 MNHNS and CDR2 SASEGT. The DNA for the CDR3 is TGTGCCAGCATGGCCGGGACAGGGAACAATGAGCAGTTCTTC. Its protein is CASMAGTGNNEQFF.

This chain links TRBV7-2 with TRBJ2-3; 9 bases match TRBD2. CDR1 is SGHTA and CDR2 is FQGNSA in the germline V gene. With V trimmed by 1 base and J by 3 bases, 8 bases remained unmatched. The CDR3 is 17 residues long. The DNA for the CDR3 is TGTGCCAGCAGCTTAGTTGGCGGGGGGGCCTCGACAGATACGCAGTATTTT. This encodes CASSLVGGGASTDTQYF. The full variable domain, completed using reference TRBV7-2 and TRBJ2-3, is GAGVSQSPSNKVTEKGKDVELRCDPISGHTALYWYRQSLGQGLEFLIYFQGNSAPDKSGLPSDRFSAERTGGSVSTLTIQRTQQEDSAVYLCASSLVGGGASTDTQYFGPGTRLTVL.

The chain has TRBV11-2 and TRBJ2-3; 10 bases are a match to TRBD2. Trimming removed 5 bases from V and 1 base from J; junction bases left unmatched: 6. This CDR3 has 16 residues. In germline, CDR1 is SGHAT, CDR2 FQNNGV. The CDR3 reads CASSIQAGGRTDTQYF. Written as DNA, the CDR3 is TGTGCCAGCAGCATCCAAGCGGGGGGGCGCACAGATACGCAGTATTTT.

This clone was seen only once. The chain uses TRBV6-6 and TRBJ1-6, with 8 bases matching TRBD1. Germline V gene sequence: CDR1 MNHNY, CDR2 SVGAGI (reference sequence). The CDR3 spans 15 residues. V lost 5 bases and J lost 10; bases outside the gene matches: 10. The CDR3 DNA follows: TGTGCCAGCAGTCAAAAGGACAGGGAAGGGTCACCCCTCCACTTT. The encoded protein is CASSQKDREGSPLHF.

The chain employs TRBV5-1 and TRBJ2-3; 7 bases are shared with TRBD2. The germline V gene encodes CDR1 SGHRS and CDR2 YFSETQ. CDR3 size: 15 residues. Trimming removed 0 bases from V and 4 bases from J; junction bases left unmatched: 5. The CDR3 protein is CASSLAWGGADTQYF. The CDR3 nucleotides are TGCGCCAGCAGCTTGGCCTGGGGGGGGGCAGATACGCAGTATTTT.

V is TRBV7-2 and J is TRBJ2-4; 9 bases fit TRBD1. After removal of 5 bases from V and 6 bases from J, the junction contained 5 bases not matched to a gene. The germline gives CDR1 SGHTA, CDR2 FQGNSA. The CDR3 is 14 amino acids. The CDR3 reads CASSKQGAGNIQYF. The CDR3 nucleotides read TGTGCCAGCAGCAAACAGGGGGCTGGAAACATTCAGTACTTC.

This clone was picked up a small number of times. The genes are TRBV5-1 and TRBJ2-2; 7 bases match TRBD1. Germline lookup yields CDR1 SGHRS and CDR2 YFSETQ. The CDR3 extends over 15 amino acids. The J segment lost 2 bases and the V segment lost 4 bases, leaving 5 bases of the junction unmatched. The CDR3 DNA sequence: TGCGCCAGCAGCGGGGGACAGTCTAACACCGGGGAGCTGTTTTTT. Translated, it gives CASSGGQSNTGELFF.

This clone was seen more than once but under ten times. This sequence joins TRBV4-1 and TRBJ2-5; 14 positions match TRBD2. V dropped 8 bases and J dropped 5; count of bases not matched to a gene: 7. The V gene's germline CDR1 is MGHRA and CDR2 YSYEKL. This CDR3 spans 15 amino acids. The CDR3 loop reads CASSRLAGGQETQYF. The CDR3 coding sequence is TGCGCCAGCTCTCGACTAGCGGGGGGGCAGGAGACCCAGTACTTC.

This clone appeared a few times. The chain couples TRBV5-1 to TRBJ2-5; 7 positions agree with TRBD2. The CDR3 consists of 16 residues. Germline V gene lookup returns CDR1 SGHRS and CDR2 YFSETQ. With V trimmed by 2 bases and J by 5 bases, 12 bases remained unmatched. The DNA of the CDR3 is TGCGCCAGCAGCTTCAGCGAGCGGGGAGGTTACGAGACCCAGTACTTC. This translates into CASSFSERGGYETQYF.

This clone was counted only a few times. V and J are TRBV6-1 and TRBJ2-5; D is unresolved. Per germline, CDR1 MNHNS and CDR2 SASEGT. The V end was cut by 0 bases, the J end by 5 bases, with 7 bases between. The CDR3 runs 13 residues. CDR3 nucleotide sequence: TGTGCCAGCAGTGAAGCCCCCCGGGAGACCCAGTACTTC. The encoded protein is CASSEAPRETQYF.

The V call is TRBV6-5, the J call TRBJ2-7; possible D gene TRBD1, 6 bases. Trimming removed 7 bases from V and 3 bases from J, with 16 bases in between. CDR3 length: 14 amino acids. Germline CDR1 is MNHEY and CDR2 is SVGAGI. In nucleotides, the CDR3 is TGTGCCAGCACCCACGGGCAGGGGAACTACGAGCAGTACTTC. This translates into CASTHGQGNYEQYF.